Detailed here is one T cell receptor beta chain. Its cognate antigen is unknown. Authors of the study amplified TCR beta CDR3 regions from RNA transcripts. The primer set for the first-round RT-PCR of the TCR CDR3 was HTBI. One entry per CDR3 protein results from TCRdb running MiXCR on the multiplex PCR reads. The data contain about 250,000 distinct CDR3 sequences, 12% to 15% of them singletons. The data stem from a study of T cells in Graves' hyperthyroidism and ophthalmopathy. Study-wide results and caveats: Stable hyperthyroidism was separated from ophthalmopathy by a model based on 13 V-J features. Most thyroid clonotypes with frequency above 0.001 were detected in blood.

This receptor was obtained from a woman in her fifties or sixties with Graves' hyperthyroidism that later progressed to Graves' ophthalmopathy. The specimen was blood.

CDR3 region: CASGLVRDRVNTGELFF. In DNA, the CDR3 is TGTGCTAGTGGTTTGGTACGGGACAGGGTTAACACCGGGGAGCTGTTTTTT. V usage is TRBV12-5 and J usage is TRBJ2-2; TRBD1 aligns across 9 bases. This CDR3 has 17 residues. In germline, CDR1 is LGHNT, CDR2 FRNRAP. The V segment lost 0 bases and the J segment 2 bases; nucleotides outside the gene matches: 4.